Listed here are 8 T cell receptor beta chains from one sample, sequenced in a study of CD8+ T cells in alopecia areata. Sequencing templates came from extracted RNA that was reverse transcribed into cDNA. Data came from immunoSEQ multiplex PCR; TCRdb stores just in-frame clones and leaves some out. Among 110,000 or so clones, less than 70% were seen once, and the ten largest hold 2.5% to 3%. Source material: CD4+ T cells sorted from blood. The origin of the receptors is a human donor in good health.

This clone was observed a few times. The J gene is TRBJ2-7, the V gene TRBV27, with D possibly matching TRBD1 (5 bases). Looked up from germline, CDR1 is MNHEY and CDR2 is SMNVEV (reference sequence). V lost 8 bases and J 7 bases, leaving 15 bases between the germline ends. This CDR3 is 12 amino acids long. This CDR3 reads CASGRSPGEQYF. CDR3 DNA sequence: TGTGCCAGCGGGCGGTCCCCAGGGGAGCAGTACTTC.

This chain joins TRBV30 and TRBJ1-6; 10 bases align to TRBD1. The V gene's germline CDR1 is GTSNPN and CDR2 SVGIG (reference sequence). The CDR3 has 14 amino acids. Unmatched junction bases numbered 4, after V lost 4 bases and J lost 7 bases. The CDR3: CAWTKGQGNSPLHF. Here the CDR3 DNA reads TGTGCCTGGACCAAGGGACAGGGGAATTCACCCCTCCACTTT.

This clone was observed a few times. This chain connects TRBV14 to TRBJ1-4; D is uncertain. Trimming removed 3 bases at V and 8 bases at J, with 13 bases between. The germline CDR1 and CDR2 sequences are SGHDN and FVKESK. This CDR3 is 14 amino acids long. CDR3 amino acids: CASSHTLTDEKLFF. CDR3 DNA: TGTGCCAGCAGCCACACTTTGACGGACGAAAAACTGTTTTTT.

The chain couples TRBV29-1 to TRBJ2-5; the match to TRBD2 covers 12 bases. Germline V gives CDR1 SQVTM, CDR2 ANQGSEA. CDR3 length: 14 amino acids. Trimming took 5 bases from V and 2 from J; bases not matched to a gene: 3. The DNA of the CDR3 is TGCAGCGTTCTAGCGGGGGGGCTTCAAGAGACCCAGTACTTC. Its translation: CSVLAGGLQETQYF.

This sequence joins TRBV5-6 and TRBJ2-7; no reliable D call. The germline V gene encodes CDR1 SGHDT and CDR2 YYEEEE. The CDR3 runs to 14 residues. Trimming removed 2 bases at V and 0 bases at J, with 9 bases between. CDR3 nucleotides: TGTGCCAGCAGCTTTGATGGGTACTCCTACGAGCAGTACTTC. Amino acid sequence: CASSFDGYSYEQYF.

The CDR3 region is CASSQLSGETTDTQYF. CDR3 DNA sequence: TGCGCCAGCAGCCAGTTGAGCGGGGAGACCACAGATACGCAGTATTTT. J is TRBJ2-3 and V is TRBV4-1; 7 nucleotides line up with TRBD2. V shed 3 bases, J shed 2 bases, and the junction held 8 bases outside the gene matches. The CDR3 has 16 residues. The germline gives CDR1 MGHRA, CDR2 YSYEKL.

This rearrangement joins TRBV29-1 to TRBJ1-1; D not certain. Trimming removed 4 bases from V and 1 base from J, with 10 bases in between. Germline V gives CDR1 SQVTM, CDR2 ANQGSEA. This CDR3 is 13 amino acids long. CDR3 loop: CSVALGANTEAFF. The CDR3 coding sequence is TGCAGCGTTGCTCTTGGAGCGAACACTGAAGCTTTCTTT.

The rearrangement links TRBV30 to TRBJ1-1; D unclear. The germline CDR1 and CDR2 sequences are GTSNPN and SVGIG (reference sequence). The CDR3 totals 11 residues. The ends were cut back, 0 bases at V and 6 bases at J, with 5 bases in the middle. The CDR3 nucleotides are TGTGCCTGGAGTGTGGGCCCTGAAGCTTTCTTT. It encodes CAWSVGPEAFF.